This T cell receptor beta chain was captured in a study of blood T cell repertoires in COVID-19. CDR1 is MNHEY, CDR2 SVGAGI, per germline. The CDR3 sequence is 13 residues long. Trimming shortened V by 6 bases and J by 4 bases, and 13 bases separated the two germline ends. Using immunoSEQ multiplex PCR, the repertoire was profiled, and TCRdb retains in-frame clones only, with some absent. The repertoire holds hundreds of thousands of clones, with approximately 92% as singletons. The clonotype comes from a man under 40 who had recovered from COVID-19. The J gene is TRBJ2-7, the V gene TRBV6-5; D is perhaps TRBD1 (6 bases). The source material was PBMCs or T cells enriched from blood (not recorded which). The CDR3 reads CASRATGAYEQYF. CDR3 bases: TGTGCCAGCAGAGCGACAGGAGCGTACGAGCAGTACTTC.